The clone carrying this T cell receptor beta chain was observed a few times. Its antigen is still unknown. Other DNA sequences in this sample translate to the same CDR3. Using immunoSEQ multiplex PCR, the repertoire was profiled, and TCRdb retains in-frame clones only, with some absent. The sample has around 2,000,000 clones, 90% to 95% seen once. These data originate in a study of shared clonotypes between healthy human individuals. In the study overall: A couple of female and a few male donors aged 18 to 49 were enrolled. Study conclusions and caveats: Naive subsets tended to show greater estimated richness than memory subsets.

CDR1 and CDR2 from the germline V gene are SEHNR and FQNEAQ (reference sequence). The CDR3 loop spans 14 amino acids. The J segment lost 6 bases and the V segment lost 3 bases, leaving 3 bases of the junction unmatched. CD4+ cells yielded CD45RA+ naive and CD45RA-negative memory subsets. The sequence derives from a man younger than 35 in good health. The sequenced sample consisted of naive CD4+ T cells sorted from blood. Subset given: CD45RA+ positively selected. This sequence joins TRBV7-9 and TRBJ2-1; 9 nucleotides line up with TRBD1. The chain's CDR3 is CASSLGTGINEQFF. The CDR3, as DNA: TGTGCCAGCAGCTTGGGGACAGGGATCAATGAGCAGTTCTTC. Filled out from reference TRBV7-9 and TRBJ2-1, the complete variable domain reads DTGVSQNPRHKITKRGQNVTFRCDPISEHNRLYWYRQTLGQGPEFLTYFQNEAQLEKSRLLSDRFSAERPKGSFSTLEIQRTEQGDSAMYLCASSLGTGINEQFFGPGTRLTVL.